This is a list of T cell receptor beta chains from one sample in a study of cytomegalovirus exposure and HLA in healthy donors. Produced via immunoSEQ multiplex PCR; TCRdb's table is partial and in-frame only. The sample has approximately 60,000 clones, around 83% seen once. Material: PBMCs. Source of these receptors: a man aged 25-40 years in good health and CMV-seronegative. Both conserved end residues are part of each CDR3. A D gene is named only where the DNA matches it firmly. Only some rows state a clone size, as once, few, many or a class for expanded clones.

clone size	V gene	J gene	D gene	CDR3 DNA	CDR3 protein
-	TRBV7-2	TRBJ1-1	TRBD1	TGTGCCAGCAGCCTCCGGGACAGGGGGCCTTCTGAAGCTTTCTTT	CASSLRDRGPSEAFF
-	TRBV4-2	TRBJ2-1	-	TGTGCCAGCAGCCAAGAGGAGTTAGCCGCGGAGGAGCAGTTCTTC	CASSQEELAAEEQFF
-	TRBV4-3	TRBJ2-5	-	TGCGCCAGCAGCCAAGCCCACAAAGAGACCCAGTACTTC	CASSQAHKETQYF
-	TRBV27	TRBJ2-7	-	TGTGCCAGCAGTTTGACGCGGGATTCCTACGAGCAGTACTTC	CASSLTRDSYEQYF
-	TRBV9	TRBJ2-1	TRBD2	TGTGCCAGCAGCCCTCACGGACTAGCCTACAATGAGCAGTTCTTC	CASSPHGLAYNEQFF
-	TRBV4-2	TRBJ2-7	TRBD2	TGTGCCAGCAGCCAACAGTCCAGCGGGAGGGCCTACGAGCAGTACTTC	CASSQQSSGRAYEQYF
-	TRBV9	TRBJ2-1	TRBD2	TGTGCCAGCAGCCTCGGGACTAGCGTACATGAGCAGTTCTTC	CASSLGTSVHEQFF
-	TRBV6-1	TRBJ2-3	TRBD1	TGTGCCAGCAGTCGCGACAGGGGGGGGACAGATACGCAGTATTTT	CASSRDRGGTDTQYF
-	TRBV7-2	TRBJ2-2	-	TGTGCCAGCTACTACACACCCGGGGAGCTGTTTTTT	CASYYTPGELFF
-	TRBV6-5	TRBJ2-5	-	TGTGCCAGCAGTAACGGACTCCTGGAGACCCAGTACTTC	CASSNGLLETQYF
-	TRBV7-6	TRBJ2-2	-	TGTGCCAGCAGCTTTAACCAGGGCACCGGGGAGCTGTTTTTT	CASSFNQGTGELFF
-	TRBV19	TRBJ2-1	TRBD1	TGTGCCAGTAGTGCTTCCGGGACAGGGGACCACGATGAGCAGTTCTTC	CASSASGTGDHDEQFF
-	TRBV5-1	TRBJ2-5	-	TGCGCCAGCAGCTTGGCCAAGGGGATCCAAGAGACCCAGTACTTC	CASSLAKGIQETQYF
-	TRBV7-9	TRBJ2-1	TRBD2	TGTGCCAGCAGCTTGCCTCTCCTAGCGGGGACAAAAAAGTACAATGAGCAGTTCTTC	CASSLPLLAGTKKYNEQFF
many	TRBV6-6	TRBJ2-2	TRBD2	TGTGCCAGCATCCGGACTAGCGGGAGTGAAACCGGGGAGCTGTTTTTT	CASIRTSGSETGELFF
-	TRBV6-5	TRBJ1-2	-	TGTGCCAGCAAAAATCCGCAGGATCGATATGGCTACACCTTC	CASKNPQDRYGYTF
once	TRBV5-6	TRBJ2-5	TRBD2	TGTGCCAGCAGCTTGGCGGGAGGGAGGGAGACCCAGTACTTC	CASSLAGGRETQYF
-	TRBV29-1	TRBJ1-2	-	TGCAGCGTTTTAAAAGGACAAGGCTATGGCTACACCTTC	CSVLKGQGYGYTF
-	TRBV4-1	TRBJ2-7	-	TGCGCCAGCAGCCAAGAAACGTATAGCTCCTACGAGCAGTACTTC	CASSQETYSSYEQYF
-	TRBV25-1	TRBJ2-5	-	TGTGCCAGCAGTGAATTTGGAGGGCAAGAGACCCAGTACTTC	CASSEFGGQETQYF
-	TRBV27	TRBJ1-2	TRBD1	TGTGCCAGCAGTTCCGAGGGACAGCGGTGGGTAGGTGGCTACACCTTC	CASSSEGQRWVGGYTF
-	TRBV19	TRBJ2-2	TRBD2	TGTGCCAGTAGTTATCTAGCGGGGGCCTGGGACGGGGAGCTGTTTTTT	CASSYLAGAWDGELFF
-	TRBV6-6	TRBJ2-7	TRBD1	TGTGCCAGCAGTTACAAGGGACAGCCCTACGAGCAGTACTTC	CASSYKGQPYEQYF
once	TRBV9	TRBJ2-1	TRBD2	TGTGCCAGCAGCGTAGATGCGAGCGGGGCGAACAATGAGCAGTTCTTC	CASSVDASGANNEQFF
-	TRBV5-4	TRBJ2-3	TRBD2	TGTGCCAGCAGCCGGGGGTACGGGGGGGCCGGAGATACGCAGTATTTT	CASSRGYGGAGDTQYF
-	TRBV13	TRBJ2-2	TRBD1	TGTGCCAGCAGCCTCGGACAGGGGGCCGACACCGGGGAGCTGTTTTTT	CASSLGQGADTGELFF
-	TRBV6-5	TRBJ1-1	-	TGTGCCAGCAGTATCCAGGGAATGAACACTGAAGCTTTCTTT	CASSIQGMNTEAFF
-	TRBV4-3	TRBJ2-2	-	TGCGCCAGCAGCCAACTAGCAAGCGGGGAGCTGTTTTTT	CASSQLASGELFF
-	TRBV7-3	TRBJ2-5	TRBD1	TGTGCCAGCAGCCCAAACAGGGGGCGGCAAGAGACCCAGTACTTC	CASSPNRGRQETQYF
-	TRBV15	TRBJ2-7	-	TGTGCCACGATAAGACAGAGCCTTGACGAGCAGTACTTC	CATIRQSLDEQYF
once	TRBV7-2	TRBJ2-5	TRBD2	TGTGCCAGCAGCCCGCAGGGAGGGGCTGTAGAGACCCAGTACTTC	CASSPQGGAVETQYF
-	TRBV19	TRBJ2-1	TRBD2	TGTGCCAGTGGTAGCGGGAGGGTGAGCTCCTACAATGAGCAGTTCTTC	CASGSGRVSSYNEQFF
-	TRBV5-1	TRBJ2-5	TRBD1	TGCGCCAGCAGCTCACAGGGGGGCCGTGTTCAAGAGACCCAGTACTTC	CASSSQGGRVQETQYF
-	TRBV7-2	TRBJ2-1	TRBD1	TGTGCCAGCAGCTTAGACAGGGGCACCTACAATGAGCAGTTCTTC	CASSLDRGTYNEQFF
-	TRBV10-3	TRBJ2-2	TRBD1	TGTGCCATCAGTGCCCCCGGGACAGGACTATCAACGAACACCGGGGAGCTGTTTTTT	CAISAPGTGLSTNTGELFF
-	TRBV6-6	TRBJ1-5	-	TGTGCCAGCAGTTACACGGGGGGCGTAGGGCAGCCCCAGCATTTT	CASSYTGGVGQPQHF
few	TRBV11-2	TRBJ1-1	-	TGTGCCAGCAGCTCATCATTGAACACTGAAGCTTTCTTT	CASSSSLNTEAFF
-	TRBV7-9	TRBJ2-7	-	TGTGCCAGCAGCTTAGAACACCGAGAGCAGTACTTC	CASSLEHREQYF
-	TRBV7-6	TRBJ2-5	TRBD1	TGTGCCAGCAGCCCGAGGACAGGCGATCAAGAGACCCAGTACTTC	CASSPRTGDQETQYF
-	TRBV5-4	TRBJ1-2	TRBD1	TGTGCCAGCAGTCGCGCGACAGGGAACTATGGCTACACCTTC	CASSRATGNYGYTF
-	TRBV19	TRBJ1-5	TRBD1	TGTGCCAGCAGAGGACAGGGCCCGCGAAGAAGCAATCAGCCCCAGCATTTT	CASRGQGPRRSNQPQHF
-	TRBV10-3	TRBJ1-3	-	TGTGCCATCAAAGAGTCTGGAAACACCATATATTTT	CAIKESGNTIYF
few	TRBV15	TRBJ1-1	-	TGTGCCACCAGCAGAGATCGCCTAATTGAAGCTTTCTTT	CATSRDRLIEAFF
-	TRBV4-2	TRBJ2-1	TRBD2	TGTGCCAGCAGCCAGAACCTCGTAGCGGGGGCCTCCTACAATGAGCAGTTCTTC	CASSQNLVAGASYNEQFF
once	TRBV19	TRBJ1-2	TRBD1	TGTGCCAGTGCACGAGGGGGCAGTAACTATGGCTACACCTTC	CASARGGSNYGYTF
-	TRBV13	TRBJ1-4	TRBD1	TGTGCCAGCAGCCGCGGGACAGCTAATGAAAAACTGTTTTTT	CASSRGTANEKLFF